In this sample, the clone carrying this T cell receptor (beta chain) turned up a few times. These data are taken from a study of cytomegalovirus exposure and HLA in healthy donors. The V and J ends lost 2 bases and 8 bases respectively, with 19 bases between them. Germline V gene data show CDR1 as MNHEY and CDR2 as SVGAGI. The CDR3 consists of 16 residues. With 60 Vbeta and 13 Jbeta primers, the PCR was carried out. The assay was immunoSEQ multiplex PCR, and TCRdb's table has in-frame clones only and misses some. The sample has around 130,000 clones; more than 80% are singletons. The sequence was collected from a man in his forties in good health and CMV-seronegative. Source material: PBMCs. The chain links TRBV6-5 to TRBJ2-1; TRBD2 might be the D (7 bases). The CDR3 loop is CASSYIEGGGLHEQFF. The CDR3 bases are TGTGCCAGCAGTTACATCGAGGGGGGGGGCCTACATGAGCAGTTCTTC.